Below, 21 T cell receptor beta chains from the same sample are listed, as sequenced in a study of blood T cells in healthy people across ages. Primers used in a second PCR of roughly 7 to 11 cycles were a sample-barcoded 5' primer and a J-beta primer mix. A single record per CDR3 protein comes from TCRdb applying MiXCR to the 5' RACE reads. The profile shows roughly 830,000 distinct CDR3 sequences, 55% to 65% of them singletons. The sample was blood. These TCRs come from a man younger than 40 in good health.

This clonotype was observed a handful of times. The chain recombines TRBV20-1 with TRBJ2-1; D is unclear. From germline, CDR1 is DFQATT and CDR2 SNEGSKA (reference sequence). Trimming shortened V by 4 bases and J by 8 bases, and 6 bases separated the two germline ends. The CDR3 totals 10 residues. CDR3 residues: CSANLDEQFF. CDR3 coding DNA: TGCAGTGCTAACCTCGATGAGCAGTTCTTC.

The rearrangement joins TRBV10-3 to TRBJ1-2; D gene unclear. This CDR3 is 12 amino acids long. The germline V gene has CDR1 ENHRY and CDR2 SYGVKD. V was trimmed by 7 bases and J by 6 bases, leaving 12 bases between them. This chain's CDR3 is CAITKDGDGYTF. Here the CDR3 DNA reads TGTGCCATCACTAAAGATGGAGATGGCTACACCTTC.

This clonotype appeared once. This sequence joins TRBV10-3 and TRBJ1-1; D is unclear. V was pared by 0 bases and J by 8 bases, with 10 bases between. Germline CDR1 reads ENHRY; CDR2 reads SYGVKD. The CDR3 covers 13 residues. The CDR3 coding sequence is TGTGCCATCAGTGAGTCGATGCCAGCAGAAGCTTTCTTT. Protein sequence: CAISESMPAEAFF.

This clonotype was observed a handful of times. The chain carries TRBV25-1 and TRBJ2-6; D is uncertain. CDR3 length: 17 residues. Germline CDR1 is MGHDK and CDR2 is SYGVNS. Trimming removed 5 bases from V and 0 bases from J, with 14 bases in between. The CDR3 sequence is CASSIGFPRSGANVLTF. For the CDR3, the DNA is TGTGCCAGCAGTATAGGGTTTCCCCGCTCTGGGGCCAACGTCCTGACTTTC.

About this clonotype itself: The junction and the germline gene differ at one end; a read error may be behind it. This chain joins TRBV20-1 and TRBJ2-4; 8 nucleotides agree with TRBD2. The CDR3 has 15 amino acids. Germline V gene lookup returns CDR1 DFQATT and CDR2 SNEGSKA (reference sequence). The CDR3 nucleotides are TGCGGTGCCCCCACTAGCGGAGGTACTAAAAACATTCAGTACTTC. Translated, it gives CGAPTSGGTKNIQYF.

The chain joins TRBV9 to TRBJ1-4; D is ambiguous. This CDR3 contains 15 residues. Trimming cost V 0 bases and J 3 bases, with 9 bases left between them. CDR1 SGDLS and CDR2 YYNGEE come from the germline V gene. Written as DNA, the CDR3 is TGTGCCAGCAGCGTAGAAGGGCTCCCTAATGAAAAACTGTTTTTT. This encodes CASSVEGLPNEKLFF.

The V and J genes are TRBV6-2 or TRBV6-3 and TRBJ1-5; no clear D. Germline V CDR1 and CDR2: MNHEY, SVGEGT. CDR3 length equals 15 residues. With 2 bases removed from V and 3 bases from J, the gap between germline ends came to 11 bases. The chain's CDR3 is CASSYVGQVNQPQHF. The DNA for the CDR3 is TGTGCCAGCAGTTACGTCGGGCAGGTCAATCAGCCCCAGCATTTT.

In DNA form, the CDR3 reads TGCAGCGTTGGATCGGGGGGGTCGGGGGAGACCCAGTACTTC. Protein: CSVGSGGSGETQYF. The gene calls are TRBV29-1 and TRBJ2-5, with 8 bases that match TRBD2. V gave up 4 bases and J gave up 5 bases; unmatched junction bases: 9. The CDR3 has 14 amino acids. The germline V gene encodes CDR1 SQVTM and CDR2 ANQGSEA.

V and J are TRBV7-2 and TRBJ1-6, with D perhaps TRBD1 (5 bases). Per germline, CDR1 SGHTA and CDR2 FQGNSA. Trimming left V 1 base short and J 11 bases short, with 15 bases between. The CDR3 extends over 15 amino acids. CDR3 nucleotide sequence: TGTGCCAGCAGCTTAGGCCTGAGCGGGGACCCACCCCTCCACTTT. Encoded protein: CASSLGLSGDPPLHF.

This clonotype has more than one count but fewer than ten. V and J are TRBV7-2 and TRBJ2-7; D possibly matches TRBD1 or TRBD2 (7 bases each). Germline loops: CDR1 SGHTA, CDR2 FQGNSA. The CDR3 is 15 residues long. The V end lost 8 bases, the J end lost 2 bases, and 19 bases lay between the germline ends. In DNA, the CDR3 is TGTGCCAGCCGGGTCAGGGGGGGACCCACCTACGAGCAGTACTTC. This encodes CASRVRGGPTYEQYF. Full variable domain (rest looked up from reference TRBV7-2 and TRBJ2-7): GAGVSQSPSNKVTEKGKDVELRCDPISGHTALYWYRQSLGQGLEFLIYFQGNSAPDKSGLPSDRFSAERTGGSVSTLTIQRTQQEDSAVYLCASRVRGGPTYEQYFGPGTRLTVT.

This clonotype occurred a few times. This chain links TRBV20-1 with TRBJ1-1; D is undetermined. Looked up from germline, CDR1 is DFQATT and CDR2 is SNEGSKA (reference sequence). V was clipped by 3 bases and J by 6 bases, with 2 bases between them. The CDR3 length is 9 residues. CDR3: CSASPEAFF. The CDR3 region has the DNA TGCAGTGCTAGCCCTGAAGCTTTCTTT.

The rearrangement joins TRBV27 to TRBJ1-2; 11 bases line up with TRBD1. The V segment lost 0 bases and the J segment 7 bases; nucleotides outside the gene matches: 7. The CDR3 loop spans 16 amino acids. The germline V gene encodes CDR1 MNHEY and CDR2 SMNVEV (reference sequence). The CDR3 DNA sequence: TGTGCCAGCAGTTTATCGGGACAGGGGGACTCCTTTGGCTACACCTTC. Protein: CASSLSGQGDSFGYTF.

This clonotype has more than one count but fewer than ten. The V and J genes are TRBV11-1 and TRBJ1-2; TRBD1 is a possible D gene (5 bases). This CDR3 has 16 amino acids. Trimming shortened V by 5 bases and J by 4 bases, and 20 bases separated the two germline ends. Per germline, CDR1 SGHAT and CDR2 FQDESV (reference sequence). CDR3 DNA sequence: TGTGCCAGCAGCGCTTCGATGACAGCGCCCTTCTATGGCTACACCTTC. Its protein product is CASSASMTAPFYGYTF. Variable domain in full (rest from reference TRBV11-1 and TRBJ1-2): EAEVAQSPRYKITEKSQAVAFWCDPISGHATLYWYRQILGQGPELLVQFQDESVVDDSQLPKDRFSAERLKGVDSTLKIQPAELGDSAMYLCASSASMTAPFYGYTFGSGTRLTVV.

The chain employs TRBV20-1 and TRBJ2-1; 8 bases match TRBD2. The CDR3 consists of 15 residues. The junction had 13 bases not matched to a gene; V was cut back by 5 bases and J by 7 bases. The V gene's germline CDR1 is DFQATT and CDR2 SNEGSKA (reference sequence). CDR3 sequence reads: CSARGGPSGGNEQFF. The CDR3 DNA follows: TGCAGTGCTCGCGGGGGGCCCTCCGGGGGGAATGAGCAGTTCTTC.

The chain couples TRBV4-1 to TRBJ2-7; D is unclear. The J call could be wrong; TRBJ2-4 is a better fit for the DNA end. The CDR3 totals 17 residues. Germline CDR1 and CDR2: MGHRA and YSYEKL. In DNA, the CDR3 is TGCGCCAGCAGCTCTCCCACCGCAGCGTTAGCCAAAAACATTCAGTACTTC. Its translation is CASSSPTAALAKNIQYF.

The rearrangement links TRBV12-3 or TRBV12-4 to TRBJ2-1; 10 bases fit TRBD2. The CDR3 runs to 15 residues. The ends lost 6 bases at V and 5 bases at J; junction bases unmatched: 7. The CDR3 spells CASSFSGGRHNEQFF. The CDR3 DNA reads TGTGCCAGCAGCTTTAGCGGGGGGCGCCACAATGAGCAGTTCTTC.

This clonotype was seen just once. The chain links TRBV4-3 to TRBJ2-1, with 8 bases identical to TRBD2. Losses at the gene ends were 3 bases for V and 5 bases for J; bases not matched to a gene: 6. Germline V lookup: CDR1 LGHNA, CDR2 YSLEER. The CDR3 extends over 15 amino acids. The CDR3 protein is CASSQGGGLDNEQFF. Here the CDR3 DNA reads TGCGCCAGCAGCCAGGGCGGGGGGTTAGACAATGAGCAGTTCTTC.

This clonotype occurred a few times. V and J are TRBV10-3 and TRBJ2-1; 11 nucleotides align to TRBD2. The ends lost 3 bases at V and 5 bases at J; junction bases unmatched: 9. Germline values: CDR1 ENHRY, CDR2 SYGVKD. CDR3 size: 17 residues. The CDR3 DNA follows: TGTGCCATCAGTGAATTGCTAGCGGGGGGATCGGACAATGAGCAGTTCTTC. Protein sequence: CAISELLAGGSDNEQFF.

The count of this clonotype is one. The chain couples TRBV9 to TRBJ1-1; D call uncertain. Germline lookup yields CDR1 SGDLS and CDR2 YYNGEE. The CDR3 has 12 amino acids. V lost 6 bases and J 0 bases, leaving 6 bases between the germline ends. The CDR3 sequence is CASMGMNTEAFF. CDR3 sequence (DNA): TGTGCCAGCATGGGCATGAACACTGAAGCTTTCTTT.

V and J are TRBV10-3 and TRBJ1-2, with D possibly TRBD1 on 6 matching bases. Trimming removed 10 bases from V and 4 bases from J, with 19 bases in between. The germline V gene encodes CDR1 ENHRY and CDR2 SYGVKD. The CDR3 spans 14 residues. In DNA form, the CDR3 reads TGTGCCACCACCCGAGGGGGGTCGGGCTATGGCTACACCTTC. Translated: CATTRGGSGYGYTF.

This clonotype was recorded a few times. V gene TRBV20-1 combines with J gene TRBJ2-7; TRBD2 matches 7 bases. The germline V gene has CDR1 DFQATT and CDR2 SNEGSKA (reference sequence). The CDR3 runs 15 residues. V gave up 0 bases and J gave up 0 bases; unmatched junction bases: 5. CDR3 protein: CSARDPGGGSYEQYF. In DNA, the CDR3 is TGCAGTGCTAGAGATCCGGGAGGAGGCTCCTACGAGCAGTACTTC.